What follows describes a single T cell receptor (beta chain). TCR beta CDR3 region amplification was performed from RNA transcripts. TCR CDR3 regions were first amplified by RT-PCR with HTBI primers. MiXCR, applied by TCRdb to the multiplex PCR reads, yields one record per CDR3 protein. The sample consists of approximately 560,000 distinct CDR3 sequences, around 46% of them appearing once. Patients between 18 and 65 years old had hyperthyroidism, newly diagnosed and lasting under 2 months. The data were taken from a study of T cells in Graves' hyperthyroidism and ophthalmopathy. Germline assignment: CDR1 ENHRY and CDR2 SYGVKD. This CDR3 is built from 12 residues. V shed 10 bases and J shed 5 bases, with 15 bases lying between them.

This TCR came from a woman between 18 and 29 years old with Graves' hyperthyroidism. The sequenced material came from peripheral blood or thyroid tissue (not recorded which). The chain employs TRBV10-3 and TRBJ2-7; either TRBD1 or TRBD2 may fit D (5 bases each). The CDR3, as DNA: TGTGCCAGCAGCTCCGGGACGAACGAGCAGTACTTC. This codes for CASSSGTNEQYF.